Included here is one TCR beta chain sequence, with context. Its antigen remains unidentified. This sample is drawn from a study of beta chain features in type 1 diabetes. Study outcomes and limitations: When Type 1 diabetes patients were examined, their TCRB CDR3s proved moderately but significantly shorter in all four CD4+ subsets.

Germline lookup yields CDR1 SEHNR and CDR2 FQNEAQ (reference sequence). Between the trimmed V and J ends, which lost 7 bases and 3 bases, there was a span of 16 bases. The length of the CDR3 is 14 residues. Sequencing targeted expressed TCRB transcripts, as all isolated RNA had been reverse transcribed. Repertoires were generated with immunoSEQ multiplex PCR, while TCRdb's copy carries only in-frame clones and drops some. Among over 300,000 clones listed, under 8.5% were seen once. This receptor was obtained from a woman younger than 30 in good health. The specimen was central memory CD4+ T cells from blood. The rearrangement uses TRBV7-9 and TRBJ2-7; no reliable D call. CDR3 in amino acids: CASTLKDGRYEQYF. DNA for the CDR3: TGTGCCAGCACCCTGAAGGACGGGCGCTACGAGCAGTACTTC.